This T cell receptor (beta chain) was profiled in a study of shared clonotypes between healthy human individuals. Measured with immunoSEQ multiplex PCR; TCRdb has only the in-frame clones, and not every one. Of over 1.4 million clones listed, around 97% are singletons. The origin of this receptor is a man aged 25 to 45 in good health. Sequencing used naive CD4+ T cells sorted from blood. The subset: CD45RA+ positively selected.

This CDR3 reads CASSERTPASDTQYF. The DNA of the CDR3 is TGTGCCAGCAGTGAAAGGACTCCGGCCTCAGATACGCAGTATTTT. This chain uses TRBV2 with TRBJ2-3; D perhaps matches TRBD2 (5 bases). The CDR3 is 15 residues long. Germline V gene sequence: CDR1 SNHLY, CDR2 FYNNEI. Trimming removed 2 bases from V and 4 bases from J, with 13 bases in between.